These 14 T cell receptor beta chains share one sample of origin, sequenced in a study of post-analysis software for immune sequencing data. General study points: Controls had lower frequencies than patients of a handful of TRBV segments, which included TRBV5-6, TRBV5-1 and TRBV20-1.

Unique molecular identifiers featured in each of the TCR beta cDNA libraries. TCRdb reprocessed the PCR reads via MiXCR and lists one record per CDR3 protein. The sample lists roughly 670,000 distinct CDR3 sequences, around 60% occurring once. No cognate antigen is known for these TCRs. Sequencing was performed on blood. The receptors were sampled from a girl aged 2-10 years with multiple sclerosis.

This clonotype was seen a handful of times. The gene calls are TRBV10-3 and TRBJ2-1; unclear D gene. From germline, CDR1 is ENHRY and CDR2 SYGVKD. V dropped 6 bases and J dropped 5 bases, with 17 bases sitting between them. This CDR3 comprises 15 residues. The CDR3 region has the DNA TGTGCCATCAGACGGACCGTCGATACCCACAATGAGCAGTTCTTC. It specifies CAIRRTVDTHNEQFF.

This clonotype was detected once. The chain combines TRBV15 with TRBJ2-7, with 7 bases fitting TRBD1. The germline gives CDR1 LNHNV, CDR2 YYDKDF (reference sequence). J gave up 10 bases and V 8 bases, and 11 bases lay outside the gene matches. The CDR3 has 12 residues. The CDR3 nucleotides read TGTGCCACCGGGACAGAGAATGGGGCCCAGTACTTC. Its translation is CATGTENGAQYF.

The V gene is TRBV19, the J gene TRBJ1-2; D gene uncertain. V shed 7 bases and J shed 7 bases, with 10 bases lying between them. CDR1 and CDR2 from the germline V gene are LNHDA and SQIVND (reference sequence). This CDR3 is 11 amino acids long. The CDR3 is CASTGVGGYTF. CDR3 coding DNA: TGTGCCAGTACCGGGGTGGGTGGCTACACCTTC.

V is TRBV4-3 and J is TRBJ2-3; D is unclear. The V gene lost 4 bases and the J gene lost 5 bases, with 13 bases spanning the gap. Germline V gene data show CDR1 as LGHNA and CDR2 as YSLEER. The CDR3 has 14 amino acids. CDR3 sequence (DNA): TGCGCCAGCAGCCGTGACGCGGCTCAAGATACGCAGTATTTT. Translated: CASSRDAAQDTQYF.

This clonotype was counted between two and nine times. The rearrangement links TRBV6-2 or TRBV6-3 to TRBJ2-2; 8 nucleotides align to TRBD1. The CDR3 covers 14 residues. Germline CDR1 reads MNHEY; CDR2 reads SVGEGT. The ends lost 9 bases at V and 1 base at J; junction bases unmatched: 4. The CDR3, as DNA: TGTGCCAGTGGCGGACAGGGGAACACCGGGGAGCTGTTTTTT. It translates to CASGGQGNTGELFF.

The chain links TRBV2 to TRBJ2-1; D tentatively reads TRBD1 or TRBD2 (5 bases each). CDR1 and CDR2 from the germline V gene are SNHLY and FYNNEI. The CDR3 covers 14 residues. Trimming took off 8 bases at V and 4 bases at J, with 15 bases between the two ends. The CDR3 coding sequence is TGTGCCAGCCCCCTGGATGGGGGATACAATGAGCAGTTCTTC. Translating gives CASPLDGGYNEQFF.

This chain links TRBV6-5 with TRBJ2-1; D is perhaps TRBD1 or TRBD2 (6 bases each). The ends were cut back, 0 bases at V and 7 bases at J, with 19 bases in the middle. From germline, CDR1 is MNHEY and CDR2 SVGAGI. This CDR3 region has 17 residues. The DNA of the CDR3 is TGTGCCAGCAGTTACTCGTTCGAAGGGGGGTGGGGGAATGAGCAGTTCTTC. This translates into CASSYSFEGGWGNEQFF.

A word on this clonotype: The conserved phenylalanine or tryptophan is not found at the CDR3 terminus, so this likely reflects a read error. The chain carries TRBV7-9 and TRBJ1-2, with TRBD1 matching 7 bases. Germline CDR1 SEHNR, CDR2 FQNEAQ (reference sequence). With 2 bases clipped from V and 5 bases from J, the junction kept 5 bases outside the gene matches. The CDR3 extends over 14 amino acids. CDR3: CASSLKQGDYGYTC. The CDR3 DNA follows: TGTGCCAGCAGCTTAAAGCAGGGGGATTATGGCTACACCTGC.

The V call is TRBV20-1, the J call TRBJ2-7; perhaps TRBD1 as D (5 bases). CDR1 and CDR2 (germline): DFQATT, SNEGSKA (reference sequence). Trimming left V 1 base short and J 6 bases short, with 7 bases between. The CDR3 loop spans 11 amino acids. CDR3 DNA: TGCAGTGCTAGAGGGGGCGCCGAGCAGTACTTC. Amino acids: CSARGGAEQYF.

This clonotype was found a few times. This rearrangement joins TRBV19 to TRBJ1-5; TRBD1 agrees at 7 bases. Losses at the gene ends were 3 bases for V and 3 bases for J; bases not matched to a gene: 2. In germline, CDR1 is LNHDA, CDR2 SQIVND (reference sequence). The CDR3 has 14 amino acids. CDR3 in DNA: TGTGCCAGTAGTATCGGGACAGCCAATCAGCCCCAGCATTTT. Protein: CASSIGTANQPQHF.

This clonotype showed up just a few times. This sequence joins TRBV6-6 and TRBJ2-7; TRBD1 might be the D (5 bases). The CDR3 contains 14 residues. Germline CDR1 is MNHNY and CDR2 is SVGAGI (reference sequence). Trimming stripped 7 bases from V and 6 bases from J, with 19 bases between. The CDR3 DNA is TGTGCCAGCATGAGGACACGGTCCTTTTCCGAGCAGTACTTC. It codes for CASMRTRSFSEQYF.

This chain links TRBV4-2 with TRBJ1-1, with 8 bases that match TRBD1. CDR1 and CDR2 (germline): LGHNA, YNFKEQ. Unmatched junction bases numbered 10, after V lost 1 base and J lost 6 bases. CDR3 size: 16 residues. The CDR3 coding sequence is TGTGCCAGCAGCCAAGGATTGAGACAGGGGTACCCTGAAGCTTTCTTT. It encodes CASSQGLRQGYPEAFF.

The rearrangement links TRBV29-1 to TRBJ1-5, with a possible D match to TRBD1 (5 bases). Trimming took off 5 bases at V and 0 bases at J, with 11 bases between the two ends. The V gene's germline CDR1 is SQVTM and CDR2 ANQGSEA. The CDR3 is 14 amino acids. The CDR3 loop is CSVLTADSNQPQHF. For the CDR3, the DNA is TGCAGCGTTTTGACAGCTGATAGCAATCAGCCCCAGCATTTT. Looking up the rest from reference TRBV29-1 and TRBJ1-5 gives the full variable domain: SAVISQKPSRDICQRGTSLTIQCQVDSQVTMMFWYRQQPGQSLTLIATANQGSEATYESGFVIDKFPISRPNLTFSTLTVSNMSPEDSSIYLCSVLTADSNQPQHFGDGTRLSIL.

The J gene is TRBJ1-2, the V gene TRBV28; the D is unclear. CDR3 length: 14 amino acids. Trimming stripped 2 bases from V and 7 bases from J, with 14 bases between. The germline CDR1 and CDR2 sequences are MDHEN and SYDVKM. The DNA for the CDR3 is TGTGCCAGCAGTTTAAACCCTGAGGCGTCTGGCTACACCTTC. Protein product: CASSLNPEASGYTF.